This TCR beta chain is from a study of T-cell reconstitution after alpha-beta-depleted transplantation in children. General study findings and limits: A year had passed since transplant, and T-cell counts and diversity by then came mostly from newly produced T cells. In patients about two months after transplant, alpha-beta T cells reportedly arose from several hundred expanded graft clones.

About this clonotype: Its specificity is not known.

V dropped 0 bases and J dropped 1 base, with 6 bases sitting between them. CDR3 size: 14 residues. CDR1 is LGHDT, CDR2 YNNKEL, per germline (reference sequence). It was with unique molecular identifiers that the TCRbeta library was prepared. TCRdb analysed the PCR reads with MiXCR anew, one entry per CDR3 protein. The sample lists 400,000 to 450,000 distinct CDR3 sequences, around two fifths occurring once. The source is a girl aged 2-10 years with aplastic anemia, due to receive a stem cell transplant. The chain couples TRBV3-1 to TRBJ2-5; D call uncertain. The material was PBMCs, obtained before TCRalphabeta/CD19-depleted stem cell transplant. Here the CDR3 reads CASSQDVAQETQYF. The CDR3 DNA is TGTGCCAGCAGCCAAGATGTGGCCCAAGAGACCCAGTACTTC.